The entry below describes one TCR beta chain. Its target is not known. This sample stems from a study of shared clonotypes between healthy human individuals. For the study at large: Each donor's CD4 naive and CD4 memory cells filled three plates apiece, CD8 naive two, and CD8 memory one.

CDR3 size: 13 residues. Germline CDR1 is SEHNR and CDR2 is FQNEAQ (reference sequence). The V and J ends lost 10 bases and 4 bases respectively, with 13 bases between them. The CD4+ fraction was divided into a CD45RA+ naive subset and a CD45RA-negative memory subset. Study findings and constraints: Clonotypes that were shared across a few donors made up 4% to 6% of naive CD4 clonotypes.

Original handling: ImmunoSEQ output held junction-only sequences without quality scores, so filtering differed. Profiling relied on immunoSEQ multiplex PCR, and the TCRdb table lists in-frame clones only, not all of them. Clonal size and the V and J genes are those of that table, whereas D and trimming came from the DNA. The sample lists some 1 million clones; about 75% were seen once. The chain joins TRBV7-9 to TRBJ1-4; tentative D call: TRBD1 (5 bases). The source of this sequence is a man aged 18 to 30 in good health. The sequenced material came from memory CD4+ T cells sorted from blood. As to subset: CD45RA-negative fraction. CDR3 residues: CAIPGRNNEKLFF. The CDR3, as DNA: TGTGCCATTCCGGGACGGAATAATGAAAAACTGTTTTTT.